These 19 T cell receptor beta chains were all obtained from the same sample, sequenced in a study of T-cell memory formation after mild COVID-19. TCRdb re-called the 5' RACE reads through MiXCR, storing one row per CDR3 protein. The table records 200,000 to 300,000 distinct CDR3 sequences, roughly 15% of them present only once. Source material: PBMCs or a T cell subset sorted from them (not recorded which). The receptor source for this set is an adult woman who had mild COVID-19 (a few samples of this study predate the infection). Cell type and time point are not known.

V usage is TRBV21-1 and J usage is TRBJ1-1. TRBV21-1 constitutes a pseudogene. The CDR3 length is 13 residues. The CDR3 region has the DNA TGTGCCAGCAGCAAAAACCCGAACACTGAAGCTTTCTTT. Amino acid sequence: CASSKNPNTEAFF.

V gene TRBV5-1 combines with J gene TRBJ2-1; 10 bases are shared with TRBD1. The trim removed 0 bases at V and 8 bases at J, leaving 5 bases unmatched. This CDR3 has 15 residues. CDR1 and CDR2 (germline): SGHRS, YFSETQ. The CDR3 region is CASSLGATGGYEQFF. The CDR3 nucleotides read TGCGCCAGCAGCTTGGGAGCGACAGGGGGCTATGAGCAGTTCTTC.

The rearrangement joins TRBV29-1 to TRBJ2-1; D might be TRBD2 (6 bases). The germline V and J ends were trimmed by 8 bases and 4 bases, with 18 bases remaining between them. This CDR3 spans 14 amino acids. Germline loops: CDR1 SQVTM, CDR2 ANQGSEA. The CDR3 DNA follows: TGCAGCTTTAGGGGTAGCGGCTATTACAATGAGCAGTTCTTC. Translation: CSFRGSGYYNEQFF.

The V call is TRBV7-9, the J call TRBJ2-7; TRBD1 matches at 9 bases. V dropped 5 bases and J dropped 5; count of bases not matched to a gene: 13. The CDR3 is 16 residues long. The V gene's germline CDR1 is SEHNR and CDR2 FQNEAQ (reference sequence). The CDR3 region has the DNA TGTGCCAGCAGCCAACGAGGGGACAGGGTAAGCCACGAGCAGTACTTC. Its protein is CASSQRGDRVSHEQYF.

CDR3 nucleotides: TGCAGTGCTAGAATTGGGGGGGGCCCTATTCAGTACTTC. Translation gives CSARIGGGPIQYF. The V call is TRBV20-1, the J call TRBJ2-4, with a weak D call TRBD2 (7 bases). The germline V gene has CDR1 DFQATT and CDR2 SNEGSKA (reference sequence). Between the trimmed V and J ends, which lost 2 bases and 10 bases, there was a span of 15 bases. CDR3 length: 13 amino acids.

The chain has TRBV19 and TRBJ1-6, with 7 bases fitting TRBD1. The CDR3 totals 15 residues. Per germline, CDR1 LNHDA and CDR2 SQIVND (reference sequence). With 7 bases clipped from V and 10 bases from J, the junction kept 13 bases outside the gene matches. Written as DNA, the CDR3 is TGTGCCAGTACCATGAGAGGGGGCGCTGGGTCACCCCTCCACTTT. Translated: CASTMRGGAGSPLHF. The full variable domain, its missing parts supplied by reference TRBV19 and TRBJ1-6, is DGGITQSPKYLFRKEGQNVTLSCEQNLNHDAMYWYRQDPGQGLRLIYYSQIVNDFQKGDIAEGYSVSREKKESFPLTVTSAQKNPTAFYLCASTMRGGAGSPLHFGNGTRLTVT.

This chain links TRBV7-3 with TRBJ1-2, with D maybe TRBD1 (5 bases). CDR1 is SGHTA, CDR2 FQGTGA, per germline. The CDR3 runs 13 residues. Trimming removed 5 bases from V and 6 bases from J, with 13 bases in between. For the CDR3, the DNA is TGTGCCAGCAGCACCGGAGGAGGGGATGGCTACACCTTC. Amino acids: CASSTGGGDGYTF.

Written as DNA, the CDR3 is TGCGCCAGCCGGAACCCAGGACGTACGGAGACCCAGTACTTC. As protein: CASRNPGRTETQYF. The J gene is TRBJ2-5, the V gene TRBV5-1; D gene ambiguous. The germline V gene has CDR1 SGHRS and CDR2 YFSETQ. The CDR3 totals 14 residues. V was clipped by 7 bases and J by 5 bases, with 18 bases between them.

This clonotype was picked up a small number of times. This chain joins TRBV29-1 and TRBJ1-1, with a weak D call TRBD1 (5 bases). CDR1 and CDR2 from the germline V gene are SQVTM and ANQGSEA. V was clipped by 5 bases and J by 0 bases, with 10 bases between them. There are 13 residues in the CDR3. CDR3 residues: CSVLRQLNTEAFF. The DNA for the CDR3 is TGCAGCGTTTTACGACAGTTGAACACTGAAGCTTTCTTT.

The table lists this clonotype with many counts. The chain has TRBV12-3 or TRBV12-4 and TRBJ2-2; maybe TRBD1 (6 bases). Deletions cut 5 bases from V and 6 bases from J, with 16 bases between. The CDR3 sequence is 15 residues long. In DNA form, the CDR3 reads TGTGCCAGCAGTCCCTCGGCAGGGGTCTCCGGGGAGCTGTTTTTT. This sequence encodes CASSPSAGVSGELFF.

This clonotype was counted many times. This chain uses TRBV12-3 or TRBV12-4 with TRBJ2-7; 7 nucleotides line up with TRBD1. V trimming: 6 bases; J trimming: 2 bases; junction bases outside the gene matches: 4. This CDR3 region has 13 residues. The CDR3 region has the DNA TGTGCCAGCAGCCCGCAGGGGGCCTACGAGCAGTACTTC. This codes for CASSPQGAYEQYF.

The chain recombines TRBV30 with TRBJ1-1; unclear D gene. CDR3 size: 13 residues. Germline CDR1 reads GTSNPN; CDR2 reads SVGIG (reference sequence). Trimming took 2 bases from V and 1 from J, leaving 8 bases between them. CDR3 nucleotides: TGTGCCTGGAGTTTGACGGGGAACACTGAAGCTTTCTTT. Translated: CAWSLTGNTEAFF.

The chain carries TRBV11-2 and TRBJ2-7, with D possibly matching TRBD2 (5 bases). V was pared by 4 bases and J by 0 bases, with 16 bases between. The CDR3 has 16 amino acids. Germline-derived CDR1 and CDR2 are SGHAT and FQNNGV. The CDR3 DNA reads as TGTGCCAGCAGCTCCAGACTACAGTTTGGCTCCTACGAGCAGTACTTC. Translated: CASSSRLQFGSYEQYF.

The chain uses TRBV7-3 and TRBJ2-6; perhaps TRBD2 as D (5 bases). The germline CDR1 and CDR2 sequences are SGHTA and FQGTGA. The CDR3 has 17 amino acids. With 3 bases removed from V and 0 bases from J, the gap between germline ends came to 12 bases. For the CDR3, the DNA is TGTGCCAGCAGCTTTGCCGAGGGAAACTCTGGGGCCAACGTCCTGACTTTC. It encodes CASSFAEGNSGANVLTF.

This clonotype came up many times. This chain links TRBV18 with TRBJ1-2; D call uncertain. Germline V gives CDR1 KGHSH, CDR2 LQKENI. The germline V and J ends were trimmed by 5 bases and 4 bases, with 14 bases remaining between them. The CDR3 extends over 14 amino acids. This chain's CDR3 is CASSSIPNSYGYTF. CDR3 DNA sequence: TGTGCCAGCTCATCTATCCCTAACAGCTATGGCTACACCTTC.

This clonotype turned up a few times. J is TRBJ2-7 and V is TRBV3-1; 8 bases map to TRBD2. Germline loops: CDR1 LGHDT, CDR2 YNNKEL (reference sequence). V trimming: 6 bases; J trimming: 6 bases; junction bases outside the gene matches: 13. The CDR3 spans 15 residues. The CDR3 region has the DNA TGTGCCAGCAGTCTTCCTGGAGCGGGAGACGTCGAGCAGTACTTC. Amino acid sequence: CASSLPGAGDVEQYF.

The chain recombines TRBV7-8 with TRBJ2-5, with 7 positions matching TRBD1. The V gene end was trimmed by 5 bases and the J gene end by 5 bases; junction bases not matched to a gene: 5. Looked up from germline, CDR1 is SGHVS and CDR2 is FQNEAQ. The CDR3 loop spans 13 amino acids. CDR3: CASSMKTGETQYF. In DNA, the CDR3 is TGTGCCAGCAGCATGAAGACAGGGGAGACCCAGTACTTC.

This clonotype was seen more than once but under ten times. V usage is TRBV10-3 and J usage is TRBJ2-7; 7 nucleotides match TRBD1. The length of the CDR3 is 14 residues. Trimming cost V 5 bases and J 3 bases; bases outside gene matches: 7. The germline V gene encodes CDR1 ENHRY and CDR2 SYGVKD. The CDR3 is CAISLSGQSYEQYF. CDR3 coding DNA: TGTGCCATCAGTTTGTCGGGACAGAGCTACGAGCAGTACTTC.

A few counts support this clonotype. This chain connects TRBV11-3 to TRBJ2-7; D unclear. V dropped 6 bases and J dropped 1 base, with 16 bases sitting between them. The CDR3 covers 15 residues. Germline assignment: CDR1 SGHNT and CDR2 YENEEA. CDR3 amino acids: CASSPRRTESYEQYF. In DNA form, the CDR3 reads TGTGCCAGCAGTCCACGCCGGACGGAGTCCTACGAGCAGTACTTC.